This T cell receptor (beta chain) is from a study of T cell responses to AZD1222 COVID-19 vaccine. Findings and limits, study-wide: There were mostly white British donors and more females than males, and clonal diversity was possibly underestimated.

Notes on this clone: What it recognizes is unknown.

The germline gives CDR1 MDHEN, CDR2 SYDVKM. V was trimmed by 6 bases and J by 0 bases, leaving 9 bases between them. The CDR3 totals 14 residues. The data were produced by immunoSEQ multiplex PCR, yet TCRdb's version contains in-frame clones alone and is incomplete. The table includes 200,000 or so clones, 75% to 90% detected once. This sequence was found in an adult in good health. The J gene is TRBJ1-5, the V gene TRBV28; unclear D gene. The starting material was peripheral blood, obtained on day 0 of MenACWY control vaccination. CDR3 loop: CASRPHYSNQPQHF. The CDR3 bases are TGTGCCAGCAGGCCCCATTATAGCAATCAGCCCCAGCATTTT. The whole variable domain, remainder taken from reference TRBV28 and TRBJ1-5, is DVKVTQSSRYLVKRTGEKVFLECVQDMDHENMFWYRQDPGLGLRLIYFSYDVKMKEKGDIPEGYSVSREKKERFSLILESASTNQTSMYLCASRPHYSNQPQHFGDGTRLSIL.